This entry features one T cell receptor (beta chain) sequence. Read coverage stops 3 residues before the CDR3 terminus; the germline J gene supplies the remainder. The repertoire was sequenced with immunoSEQ multiplex PCR; TCRdb's copy has only in-frame clones and lacks some. This sample's clone table lists about 30,000 clones. These data belong to a study of Tregs in tolerant kidney transplant recipients. Looked up from germline, CDR1 is MNHNS and CDR2 is SASEGT. CDR3 size: 15 residues. Trimming cost V 3 bases and J 1 base, with 10 bases left between them. Sequencing was performed on CD8+ T cells from blood, taken before the transplant. This TCR was recovered from a human donor who received a combined kidney and bone marrow transplant. V and J are TRBV6-1 and TRBJ1-5; D is possibly TRBD1 (6 bases). CDR3 bases read: TGTGCCAGCAGTGAGACGACAGGCAGCAATCAGCCC. It is translated as CASSETTGSNQP. The complete CDR3 reads CASSETTGSNQPQHF.